This TCR beta chain was sequenced in a study of T cell repertoires in cytomegalovirus infection. Study context: Public TCR beta signatures provided an indication of both CMV infection and a matching HLA type.

From the reads, TCRdb called clonotypes with MiXCR, one entry per CDR3 protein. Of 400,000 or so distinct CDR3 sequences in the sample, 15% to 20% were seen once. Only a few counts were recorded for this clonotype. As yet, its antigen is unknown. This CDR3 region has 13 residues. Per the germline V gene, CDR1 is KGHSH and CDR2 is LQKENI. The V end was cut by 5 bases, the J end by 2 bases, with 9 bases between. Study conclusions and caveats: In two of eight donors, the top clonotype was HLA-C-restricted CMV-specific. The cumulative frequency of public TCR beta families identified carriers of CMV plus the relevant HLA.

Sequenced input: PBMCs. The source is a human donor in good health (CMV status not recorded). Some clones in this sample may be carry-over from other donors' samples. The rearrangement joins TRBV18 to TRBJ1-2, with D possibly being TRBD1 (5 bases). DNA for the CDR3: TGTGCCAGCTCAACCAGGGAGAACTATGGCTACACCTTC. As protein: CASSTRENYGYTF.